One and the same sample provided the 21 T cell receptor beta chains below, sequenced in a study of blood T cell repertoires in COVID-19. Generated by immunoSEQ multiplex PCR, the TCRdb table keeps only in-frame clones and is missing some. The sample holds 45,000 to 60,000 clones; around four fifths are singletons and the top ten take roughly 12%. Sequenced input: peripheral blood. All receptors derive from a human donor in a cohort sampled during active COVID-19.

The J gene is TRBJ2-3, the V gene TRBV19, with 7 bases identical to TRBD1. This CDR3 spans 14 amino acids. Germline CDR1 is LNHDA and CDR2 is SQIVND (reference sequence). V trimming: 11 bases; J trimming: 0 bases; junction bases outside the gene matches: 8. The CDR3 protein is CAAAGTVSTDTQYF. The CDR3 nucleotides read TGTGCCGCGGCCGGGACAGTTAGCACAGATACGCAGTATTTT.

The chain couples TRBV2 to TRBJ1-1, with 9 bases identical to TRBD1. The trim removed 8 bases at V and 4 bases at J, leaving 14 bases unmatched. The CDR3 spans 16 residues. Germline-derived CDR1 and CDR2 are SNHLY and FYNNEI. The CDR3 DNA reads TGTGCCAGCTCTGGGACAGGGAGCTCTGTCAGCACTGAAGCTTTCTTT. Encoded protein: CASSGTGSSVSTEAFF. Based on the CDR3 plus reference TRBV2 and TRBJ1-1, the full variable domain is EPEVTQTPSHQVTQMGQEVILRCVPISNHLYFYWYRQILGQKVEFLVSFYNNEISEKSEIFDDQFSVERPDGSNFTLKIRSTKLEDSAMYFCASSGTGSSVSTEAFFGQGTRLTVV.

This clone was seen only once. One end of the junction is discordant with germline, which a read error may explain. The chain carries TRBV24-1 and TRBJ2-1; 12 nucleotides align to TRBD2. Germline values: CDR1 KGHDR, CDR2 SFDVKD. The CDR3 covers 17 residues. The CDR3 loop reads CATSGLELAGGYNEQFF. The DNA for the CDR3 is TGTGCCACCAGTGGTTTGGAGCTAGCGGGAGGGTACAATGAGCAGTTCTTC.

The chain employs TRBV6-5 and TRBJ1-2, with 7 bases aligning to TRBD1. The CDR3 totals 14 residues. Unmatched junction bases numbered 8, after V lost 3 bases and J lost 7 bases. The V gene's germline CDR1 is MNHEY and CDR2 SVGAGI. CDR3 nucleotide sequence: TGTGCCAGCAGTTATACCGGGACAGAAACTGGCTACACCTTC. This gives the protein CASSYTGTETGYTF.

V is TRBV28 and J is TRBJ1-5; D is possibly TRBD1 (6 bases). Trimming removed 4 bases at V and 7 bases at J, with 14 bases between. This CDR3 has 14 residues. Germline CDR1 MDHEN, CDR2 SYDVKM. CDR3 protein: CASSSAGEGQPQHF. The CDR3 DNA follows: TGTGCCAGCAGTTCGGCAGGGGAGGGACAGCCCCAGCATTTT.

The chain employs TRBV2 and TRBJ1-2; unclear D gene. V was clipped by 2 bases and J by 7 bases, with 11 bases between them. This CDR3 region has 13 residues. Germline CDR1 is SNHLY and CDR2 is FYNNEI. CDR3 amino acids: CASSELGSGGYTF. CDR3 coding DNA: TGTGCCAGCAGTGAACTTGGCAGCGGTGGCTACACCTTC.

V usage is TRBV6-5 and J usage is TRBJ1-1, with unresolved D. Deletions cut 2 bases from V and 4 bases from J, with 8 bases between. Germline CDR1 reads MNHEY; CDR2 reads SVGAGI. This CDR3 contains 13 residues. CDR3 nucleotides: TGTGCCAGCAGTTACGGGAGGGTCACTGAAGCTTTCTTT. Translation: CASSYGRVTEAFF.

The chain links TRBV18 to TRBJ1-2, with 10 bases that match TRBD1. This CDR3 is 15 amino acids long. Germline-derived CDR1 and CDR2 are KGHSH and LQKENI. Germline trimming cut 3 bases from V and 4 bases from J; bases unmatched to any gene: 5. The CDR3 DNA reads TGTGCCAGCTCACCGGGACAGGGGTCCCTCTATGGCTACACCTTC. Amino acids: CASSPGQGSLYGYTF.

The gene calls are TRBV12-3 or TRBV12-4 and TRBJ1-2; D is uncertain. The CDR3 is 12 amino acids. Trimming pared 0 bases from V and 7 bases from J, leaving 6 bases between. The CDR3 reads CASSLALGGYTF. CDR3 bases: TGTGCCAGCAGTTTAGCCCTCGGTGGCTACACCTTC.

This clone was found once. The CDR3 loop reads CASSVGAGGYNSPLHF. The DNA for the CDR3 is TGTGCCAGCAGCGTCGGGGCAGGGGGCTATAATTCACCCCTCCACTTT. The chain has TRBV9 and TRBJ1-6, with 7 bases that match TRBD1. Germline CDR1 reads SGDLS; CDR2 reads YYNGEE. J was trimmed by 3 bases and V by 2 bases; bases with no gene match: 5. The CDR3 is 16 residues long.

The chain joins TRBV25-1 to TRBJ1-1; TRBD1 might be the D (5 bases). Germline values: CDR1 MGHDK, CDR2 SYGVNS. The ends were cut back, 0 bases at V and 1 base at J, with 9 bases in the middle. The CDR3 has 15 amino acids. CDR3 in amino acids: CASSEYKDTNTEAFF. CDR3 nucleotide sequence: TGTGCCAGCAGTGAATATAAGGACACGAACACTGAAGCTTTCTTT.

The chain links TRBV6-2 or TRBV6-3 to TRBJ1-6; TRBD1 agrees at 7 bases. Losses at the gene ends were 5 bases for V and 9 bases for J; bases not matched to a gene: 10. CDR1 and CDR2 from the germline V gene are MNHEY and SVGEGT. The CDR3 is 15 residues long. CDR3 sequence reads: CASSSSTGRSSPLHF. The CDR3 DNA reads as TGTGCCAGCAGTAGTTCGACAGGGAGGAGTTCACCCCTCCACTTT.

The CDR3 reads CASSFWSGQGYNEQFF. The CDR3, as DNA: TGTGCCAGCAGCTTTTGGTCAGGACAGGGTTACAATGAGCAGTTCTTC. The chain combines TRBV7-9 with TRBJ2-1; 8 bases are shared with TRBD1. The CDR3 has 16 residues. V trimming: 3 bases; J trimming: 4 bases; junction bases outside the gene matches: 8. The germline V gene encodes CDR1 SEHNR and CDR2 FQNEAQ (reference sequence).

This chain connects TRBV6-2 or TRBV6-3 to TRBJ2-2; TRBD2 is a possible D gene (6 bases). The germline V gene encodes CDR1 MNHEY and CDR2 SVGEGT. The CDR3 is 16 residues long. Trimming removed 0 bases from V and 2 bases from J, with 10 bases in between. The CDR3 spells CASSYSRLGNTGELFF. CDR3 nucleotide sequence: TGTGCCAGCAGTTACTCGCGACTAGGCAACACCGGGGAGCTGTTTTTT.

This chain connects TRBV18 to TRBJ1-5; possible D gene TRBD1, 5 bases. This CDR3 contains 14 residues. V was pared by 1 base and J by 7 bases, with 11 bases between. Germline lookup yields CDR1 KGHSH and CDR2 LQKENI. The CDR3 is CASSPLSGDQPQHF. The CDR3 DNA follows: TGTGCCAGCTCACCACTGTCGGGGGACCAGCCCCAGCATTTT.

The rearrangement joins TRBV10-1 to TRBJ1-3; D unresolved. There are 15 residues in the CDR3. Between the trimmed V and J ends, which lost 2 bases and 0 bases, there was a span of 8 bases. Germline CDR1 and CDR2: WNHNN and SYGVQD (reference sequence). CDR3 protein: CASSEGHNSGNTIYF. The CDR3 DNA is TGCGCCAGCAGTGAGGGTCACAACTCTGGAAACACCATATATTTT.

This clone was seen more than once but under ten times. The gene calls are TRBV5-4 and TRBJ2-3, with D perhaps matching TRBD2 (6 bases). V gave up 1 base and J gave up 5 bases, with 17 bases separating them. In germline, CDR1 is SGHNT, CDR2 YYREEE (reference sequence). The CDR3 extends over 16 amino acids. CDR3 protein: CASSLFAPGGVDTQYF. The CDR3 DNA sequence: TGTGCCAGCAGCTTGTTTGCGCCAGGAGGGGTAGATACGCAGTATTTT.

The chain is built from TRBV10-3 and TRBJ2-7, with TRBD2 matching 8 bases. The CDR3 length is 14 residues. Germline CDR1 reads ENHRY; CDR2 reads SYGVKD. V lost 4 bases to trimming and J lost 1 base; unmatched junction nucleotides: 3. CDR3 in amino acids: CAISARGASYEQYF. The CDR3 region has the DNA TGTGCCATCAGTGCGCGGGGGGCGTCCTACGAGCAGTACTTC.

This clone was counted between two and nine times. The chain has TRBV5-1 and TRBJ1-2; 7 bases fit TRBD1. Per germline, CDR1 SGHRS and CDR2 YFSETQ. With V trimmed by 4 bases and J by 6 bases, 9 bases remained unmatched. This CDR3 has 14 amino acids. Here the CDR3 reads CASSLETGANGYTF. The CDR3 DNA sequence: TGCGCCAGCAGCCTCGAAACAGGGGCGAATGGCTACACCTTC.

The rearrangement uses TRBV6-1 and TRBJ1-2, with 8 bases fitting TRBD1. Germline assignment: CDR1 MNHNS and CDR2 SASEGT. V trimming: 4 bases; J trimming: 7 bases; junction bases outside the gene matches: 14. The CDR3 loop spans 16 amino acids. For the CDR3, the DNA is TGTGCCAGCAGTGCAATTTTAGTACAGGGGGATGCTGGCTACACCTTC. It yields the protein CASSAILVQGDAGYTF.

The CDR3 region is CASSLSGGPNQPQHF. DNA of the CDR3: TGTGCCAGCAGTTTATCCGGGGGTCCGAATCAGCCCCAGCATTTT. The chain recombines TRBV27 with TRBJ1-5, with D maybe TRBD1 (5 bases). V was cut by 0 bases and J by 4 bases, with 10 bases left in between. Per the germline V gene, CDR1 is MNHEY and CDR2 is SMNVEV (reference sequence). The CDR3 loop spans 15 amino acids.